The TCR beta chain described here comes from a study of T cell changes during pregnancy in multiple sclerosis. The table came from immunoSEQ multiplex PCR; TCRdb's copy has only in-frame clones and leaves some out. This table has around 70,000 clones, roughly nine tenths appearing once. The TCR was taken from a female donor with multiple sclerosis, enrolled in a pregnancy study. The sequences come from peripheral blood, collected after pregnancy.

CDR3 protein: CASSSDGGEKLFF. The CDR3 nucleotides read TGTGCCAGCAGTTCCGACGGGGGGGAAAAACTGTTTTTT. The chain carries TRBV27 and TRBJ1-4; possible D gene TRBD1, 5 bases. Germline V lookup: CDR1 MNHEY, CDR2 SMNVEV (reference sequence). The CDR3 loop spans 13 amino acids. Trimming cost V 4 bases and J 8 bases, with 11 bases left between them.